This T cell receptor beta chain appears in the sequencing data of a study of regulatory T cells in long-lasting Graves disease. Note on this clonotype: Its antigen remains unidentified. Lacking the conserved final phenylalanine or tryptophan, this CDR3 likely reflects a read error.

Study-level points and caveats: Gene preferences differed: TRBV28, TRBJ1-2, TRBJ2-5 in persistent cases.

Indicated time point: newly diagnosed GD, antithyroid drugs for less than 3 months. After RNA was extracted from PBMCs, the TCR library was made from it. J gave up 4 bases and V 5 bases, and 7 bases lay outside the gene matches. The CDR3 extends over 13 amino acids. The germline V gene has CDR1 SQVTM and CDR2 ANQGSEA. Both iRepertoire HTBI primers and Arm-PCR of CDR3 regions were used to build the TCR beta libraries. MiXCR, run by TCRdb on the multiplex PCR reads, gives a single entry per CDR3 protein. Among some 460,000 distinct CDR3 sequences listed, roughly 16% were seen once. The same data also went into a second study, on T cells in Graves' hyperthyroidism and ophthalmopathy. This second report adds: In the first-round RT-PCR of the TCR CDR3, the HTBI primer set was used. Model output signaled ophthalmopathy a median around 6.9 months ahead of onset.

Sequenced material: peripheral blood mononuclear cells (PBMCs), taken at new diagnosis, from a patient treated with antithyroid drugs. This sequence was found in a man aged 35 to 55 with Graves disease. J is TRBJ1-1 and V is TRBV29-1; 7 bases map to TRBD1. The CDR3 nucleotides are TGCAGCGTTAAAAGGGGGCAGGGCACTGAAGCTTTCCTT. This sequence encodes CSVKRGQGTEAFL.